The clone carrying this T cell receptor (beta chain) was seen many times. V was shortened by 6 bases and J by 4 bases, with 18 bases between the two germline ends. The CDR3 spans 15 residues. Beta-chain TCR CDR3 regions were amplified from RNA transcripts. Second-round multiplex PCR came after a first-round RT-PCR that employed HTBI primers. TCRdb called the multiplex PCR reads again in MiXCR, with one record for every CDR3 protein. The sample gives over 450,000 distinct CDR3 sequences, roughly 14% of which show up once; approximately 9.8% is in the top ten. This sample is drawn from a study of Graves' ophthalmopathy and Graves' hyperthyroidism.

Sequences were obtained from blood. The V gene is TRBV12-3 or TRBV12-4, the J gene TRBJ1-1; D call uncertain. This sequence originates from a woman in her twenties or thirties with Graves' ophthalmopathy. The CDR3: CASSQLGKTRTEAFF. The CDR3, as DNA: TGTGCCAGCAGCCAACTTGGGAAGACGCGCACTGAAGCTTTCTTT.